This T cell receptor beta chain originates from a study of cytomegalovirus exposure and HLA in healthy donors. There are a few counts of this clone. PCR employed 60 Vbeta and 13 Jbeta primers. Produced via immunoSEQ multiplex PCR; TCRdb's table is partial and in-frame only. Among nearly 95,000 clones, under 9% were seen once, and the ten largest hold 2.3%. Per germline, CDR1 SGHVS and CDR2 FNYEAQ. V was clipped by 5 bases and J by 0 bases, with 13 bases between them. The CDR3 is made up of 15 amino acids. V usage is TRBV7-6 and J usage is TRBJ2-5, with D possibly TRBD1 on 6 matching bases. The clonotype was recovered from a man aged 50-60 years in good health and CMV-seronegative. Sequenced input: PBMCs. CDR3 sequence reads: CASSLSRDNQETQYF. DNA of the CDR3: TGTGCCAGCAGCCTATCCCGGGACAACCAAGAGACCCAGTACTTC.